This TCR beta chain comes out of a study of T cell changes during pregnancy in multiple sclerosis. This clone was observed once. TCRdb keeps only in-frame clones here, not all; method: immunoSEQ multiplex PCR. The sample shows around 59,000 clones, around 93% of them seen only once. CDR1 and CDR2 from the germline V gene are MNHEY and SMNVEV (reference sequence). The CDR3 is made up of 14 amino acids. With V trimmed by 4 bases and J by 3 bases, 6 bases remained unmatched. The TCR originated in a female donor with multiple sclerosis, enrolled in a pregnancy study. The sample in question was CD8+ T cells from peripheral blood mononuclear cells, obtained in the second trimester of pregnancy. This rearrangement joins TRBV27 to TRBJ2-7; 7 bases are shared with TRBD1. CDR3 region: CASSSRQGVYEQYF. As DNA, the CDR3 is TGTGCCAGCAGTTCCCGACAGGGTGTCTACGAGCAGTACTTC.